This T cell receptor (beta chain) was obtained from a study of blood T cell repertoires in COVID-19. Germline-derived CDR1 and CDR2 are LNHDA and SQIVND (reference sequence). V shed 5 bases and J shed 0 bases, with 11 bases lying between them. This CDR3 is built from 15 residues. TCRdb's table, derived via immunoSEQ multiplex PCR, lists solely in-frame clones and lacks some. The sample includes 200,000 to 250,000 clones, 90% of them seen just once. Clinical history reported by participants formed the basis on which cohorts were assigned. This clone was found a few times. Sample: PBMCs or T cells enriched from blood (not recorded which). This receptor was obtained from a young man who had been exposed to COVID-19. The chain has TRBV19 and TRBJ1-5; possibly TRBD1 for D (5 bases). The CDR3 protein is CASSQTVNSNQPQHF. CDR3 coding DNA: TGTGCCAGTAGTCAGACAGTTAATAGCAATCAGCCCCAGCATTTT.